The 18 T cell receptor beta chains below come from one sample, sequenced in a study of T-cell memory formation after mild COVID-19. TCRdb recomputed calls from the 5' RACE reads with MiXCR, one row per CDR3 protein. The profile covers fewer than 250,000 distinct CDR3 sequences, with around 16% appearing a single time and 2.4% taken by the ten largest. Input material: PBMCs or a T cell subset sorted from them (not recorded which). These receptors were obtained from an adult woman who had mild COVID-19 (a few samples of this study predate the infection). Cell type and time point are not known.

The DNA for the CDR3 is TGTGCCACCAGTGATCGACAGTCCACAGATACGCAGTATTTT. As protein: CATSDRQSTDTQYF. The J gene is TRBJ2-3, the V gene TRBV24-1; D possibly corresponds to TRBD1 (5 bases). The CDR3 covers 14 residues. Germline CDR1 KGHDR, CDR2 SFDVKD. V shed 3 bases and J shed 2 bases, with 8 bases lying between them.

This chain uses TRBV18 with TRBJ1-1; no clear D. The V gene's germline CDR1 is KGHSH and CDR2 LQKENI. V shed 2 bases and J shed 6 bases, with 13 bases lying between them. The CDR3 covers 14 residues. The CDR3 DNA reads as TGTGCCAGCTCACCAGTTCGACATAAACCTGAAGCTTTCTTT. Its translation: CASSPVRHKPEAFF.

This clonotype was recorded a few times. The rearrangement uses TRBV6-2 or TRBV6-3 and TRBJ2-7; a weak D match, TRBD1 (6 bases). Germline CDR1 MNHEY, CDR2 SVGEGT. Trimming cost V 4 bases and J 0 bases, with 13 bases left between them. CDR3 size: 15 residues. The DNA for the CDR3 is TGTGCCAGCAGTTCGACAGGACGTGGCTCCTACGAGCAGTACTTC. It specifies CASSSTGRGSYEQYF.

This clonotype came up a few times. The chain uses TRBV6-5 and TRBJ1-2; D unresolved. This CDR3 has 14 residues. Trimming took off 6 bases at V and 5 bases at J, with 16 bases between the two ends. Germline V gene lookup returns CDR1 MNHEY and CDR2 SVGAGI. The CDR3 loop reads CASSLGTDGYGYTF. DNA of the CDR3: TGTGCCAGCAGCCTCGGCACGGACGGGTATGGCTACACCTTC.

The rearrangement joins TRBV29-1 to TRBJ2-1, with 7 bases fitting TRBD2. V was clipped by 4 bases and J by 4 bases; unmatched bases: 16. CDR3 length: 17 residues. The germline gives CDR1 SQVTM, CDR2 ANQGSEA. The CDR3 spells CSVGSVLRPSGYNEQFF. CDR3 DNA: TGCAGCGTTGGGTCCGTGCTCCGTCCTAGCGGATACAATGAGCAGTTCTTC.

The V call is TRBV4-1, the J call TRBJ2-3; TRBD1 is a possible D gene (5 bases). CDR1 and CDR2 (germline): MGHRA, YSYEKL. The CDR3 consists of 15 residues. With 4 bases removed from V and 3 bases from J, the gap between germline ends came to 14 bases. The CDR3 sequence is CASSPSPGFTDTQYF. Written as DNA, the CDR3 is TGCGCCAGCAGCCCATCGCCAGGGTTTACAGATACGCAGTATTTT.

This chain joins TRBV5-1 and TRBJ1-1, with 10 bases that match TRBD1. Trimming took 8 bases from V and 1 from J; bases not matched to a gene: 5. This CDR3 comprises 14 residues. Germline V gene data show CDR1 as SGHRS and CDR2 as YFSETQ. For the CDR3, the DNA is TGCGCCAGTGGGACAGGGGAAGAGAACACTGAAGCTTTCTTT. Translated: CASGTGEENTEAFF.

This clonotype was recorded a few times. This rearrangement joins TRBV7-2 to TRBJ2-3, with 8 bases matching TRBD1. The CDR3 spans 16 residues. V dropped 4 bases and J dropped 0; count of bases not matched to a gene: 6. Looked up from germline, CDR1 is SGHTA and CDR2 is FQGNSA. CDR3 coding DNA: TGTGCCAGCAGCTCAGACAGGGGCCTTAGCACAGATACGCAGTATTTT. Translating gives CASSSDRGLSTDTQYF.

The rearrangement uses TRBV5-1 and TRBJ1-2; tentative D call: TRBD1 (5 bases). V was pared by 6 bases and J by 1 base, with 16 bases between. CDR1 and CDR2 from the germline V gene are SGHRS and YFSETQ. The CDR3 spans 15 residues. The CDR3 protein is CASNSRADINYGYTF. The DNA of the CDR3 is TGCGCCAGCAACTCCCGGGCGGACATTAACTATGGCTACACCTTC.

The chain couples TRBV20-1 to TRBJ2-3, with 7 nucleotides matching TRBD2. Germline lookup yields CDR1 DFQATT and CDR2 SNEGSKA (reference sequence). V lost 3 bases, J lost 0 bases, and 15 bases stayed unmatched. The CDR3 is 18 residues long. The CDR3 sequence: CSASALRGRDSSTDTQYF. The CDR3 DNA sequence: TGCAGTGCTAGCGCTCTCCGCGGGAGAGACAGTAGCACAGATACGCAGTATTTT.

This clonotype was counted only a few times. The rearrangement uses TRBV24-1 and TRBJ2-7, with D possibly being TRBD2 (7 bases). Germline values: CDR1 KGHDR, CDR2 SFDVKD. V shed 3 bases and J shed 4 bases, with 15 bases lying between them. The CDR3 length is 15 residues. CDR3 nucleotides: TGTGCCACCAGTGATCCGTCGGGGGGCGGTTACGAGCAGTACTTC. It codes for CATSDPSGGGYEQYF.

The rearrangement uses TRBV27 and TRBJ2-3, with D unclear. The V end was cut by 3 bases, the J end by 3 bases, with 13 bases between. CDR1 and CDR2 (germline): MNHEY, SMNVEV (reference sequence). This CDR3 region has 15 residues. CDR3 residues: CASSFDDLGTDTQYF. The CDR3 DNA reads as TGTGCCAGCAGTTTCGATGATCTGGGGACAGATACGCAGTATTTT.

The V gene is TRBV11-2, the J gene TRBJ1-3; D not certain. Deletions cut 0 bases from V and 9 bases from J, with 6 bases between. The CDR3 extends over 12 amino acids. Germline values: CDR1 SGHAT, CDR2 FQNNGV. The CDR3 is CASSLDFSTIYF. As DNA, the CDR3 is TGTGCCAGCAGCTTAGATTTCAGCACCATATATTTT.

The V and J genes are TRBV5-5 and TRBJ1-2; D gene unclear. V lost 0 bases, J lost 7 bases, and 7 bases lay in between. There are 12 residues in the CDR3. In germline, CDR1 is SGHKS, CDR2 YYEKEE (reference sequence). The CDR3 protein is CASSLGWGGYTF. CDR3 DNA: TGTGCCAGCAGCTTGGGGTGGGGTGGCTACACCTTC.

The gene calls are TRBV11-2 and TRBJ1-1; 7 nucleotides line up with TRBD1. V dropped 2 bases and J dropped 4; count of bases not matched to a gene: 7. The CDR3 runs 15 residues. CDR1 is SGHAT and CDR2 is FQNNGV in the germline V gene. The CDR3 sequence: CASSLRVGDSTEAFF. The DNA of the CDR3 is TGTGCCAGCAGCTTACGCGTTGGGGACAGCACTGAAGCTTTCTTT. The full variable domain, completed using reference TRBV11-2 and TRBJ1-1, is EAGVAQSPRYKIIEKRQSVAFWCNPISGHATLYWYQQILGQGPKLLIQFQNNGVVDDSQLPKDRFSAERLKGVDSTLKIQPAKLEDSAVYLCASSLRVGDSTEAFFGQGTRLTVV.

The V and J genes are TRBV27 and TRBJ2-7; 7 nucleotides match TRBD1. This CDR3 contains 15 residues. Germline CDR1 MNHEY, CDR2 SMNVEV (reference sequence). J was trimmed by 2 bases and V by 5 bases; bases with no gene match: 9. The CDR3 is CASSNPGTATYEQYF. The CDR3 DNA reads TGTGCCAGCAGTAACCCCGGGACAGCCACCTACGAGCAGTACTTC.

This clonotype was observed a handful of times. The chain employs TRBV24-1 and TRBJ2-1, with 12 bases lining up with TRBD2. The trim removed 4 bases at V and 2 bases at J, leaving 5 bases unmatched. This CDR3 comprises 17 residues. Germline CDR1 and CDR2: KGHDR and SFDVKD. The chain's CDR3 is CATSDVTSGRAYNEQFF. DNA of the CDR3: TGTGCCACCAGTGACGTGACTAGCGGGAGAGCCTACAATGAGCAGTTCTTC.

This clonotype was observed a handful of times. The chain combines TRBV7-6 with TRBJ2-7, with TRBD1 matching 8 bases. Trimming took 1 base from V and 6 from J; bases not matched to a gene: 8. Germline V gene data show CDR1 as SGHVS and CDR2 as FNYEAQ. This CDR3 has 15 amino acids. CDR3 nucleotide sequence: TGTGCCAGCAGCTTAGAGGGCCAGGGGGCAGGCGAGCAGTACTTC. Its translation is CASSLEGQGAGEQYF. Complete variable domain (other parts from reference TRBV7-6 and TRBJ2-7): GAGVSQSPRYKVTKRGQDVALRCDPISGHVSLYWYRQALGQGPEFLTYFNYEAQQDKSGLPNDRFSAERPEGSISTLTIQRTEQRDSAMYRCASSLEGQGAGEQYFGPGTRLTVT.